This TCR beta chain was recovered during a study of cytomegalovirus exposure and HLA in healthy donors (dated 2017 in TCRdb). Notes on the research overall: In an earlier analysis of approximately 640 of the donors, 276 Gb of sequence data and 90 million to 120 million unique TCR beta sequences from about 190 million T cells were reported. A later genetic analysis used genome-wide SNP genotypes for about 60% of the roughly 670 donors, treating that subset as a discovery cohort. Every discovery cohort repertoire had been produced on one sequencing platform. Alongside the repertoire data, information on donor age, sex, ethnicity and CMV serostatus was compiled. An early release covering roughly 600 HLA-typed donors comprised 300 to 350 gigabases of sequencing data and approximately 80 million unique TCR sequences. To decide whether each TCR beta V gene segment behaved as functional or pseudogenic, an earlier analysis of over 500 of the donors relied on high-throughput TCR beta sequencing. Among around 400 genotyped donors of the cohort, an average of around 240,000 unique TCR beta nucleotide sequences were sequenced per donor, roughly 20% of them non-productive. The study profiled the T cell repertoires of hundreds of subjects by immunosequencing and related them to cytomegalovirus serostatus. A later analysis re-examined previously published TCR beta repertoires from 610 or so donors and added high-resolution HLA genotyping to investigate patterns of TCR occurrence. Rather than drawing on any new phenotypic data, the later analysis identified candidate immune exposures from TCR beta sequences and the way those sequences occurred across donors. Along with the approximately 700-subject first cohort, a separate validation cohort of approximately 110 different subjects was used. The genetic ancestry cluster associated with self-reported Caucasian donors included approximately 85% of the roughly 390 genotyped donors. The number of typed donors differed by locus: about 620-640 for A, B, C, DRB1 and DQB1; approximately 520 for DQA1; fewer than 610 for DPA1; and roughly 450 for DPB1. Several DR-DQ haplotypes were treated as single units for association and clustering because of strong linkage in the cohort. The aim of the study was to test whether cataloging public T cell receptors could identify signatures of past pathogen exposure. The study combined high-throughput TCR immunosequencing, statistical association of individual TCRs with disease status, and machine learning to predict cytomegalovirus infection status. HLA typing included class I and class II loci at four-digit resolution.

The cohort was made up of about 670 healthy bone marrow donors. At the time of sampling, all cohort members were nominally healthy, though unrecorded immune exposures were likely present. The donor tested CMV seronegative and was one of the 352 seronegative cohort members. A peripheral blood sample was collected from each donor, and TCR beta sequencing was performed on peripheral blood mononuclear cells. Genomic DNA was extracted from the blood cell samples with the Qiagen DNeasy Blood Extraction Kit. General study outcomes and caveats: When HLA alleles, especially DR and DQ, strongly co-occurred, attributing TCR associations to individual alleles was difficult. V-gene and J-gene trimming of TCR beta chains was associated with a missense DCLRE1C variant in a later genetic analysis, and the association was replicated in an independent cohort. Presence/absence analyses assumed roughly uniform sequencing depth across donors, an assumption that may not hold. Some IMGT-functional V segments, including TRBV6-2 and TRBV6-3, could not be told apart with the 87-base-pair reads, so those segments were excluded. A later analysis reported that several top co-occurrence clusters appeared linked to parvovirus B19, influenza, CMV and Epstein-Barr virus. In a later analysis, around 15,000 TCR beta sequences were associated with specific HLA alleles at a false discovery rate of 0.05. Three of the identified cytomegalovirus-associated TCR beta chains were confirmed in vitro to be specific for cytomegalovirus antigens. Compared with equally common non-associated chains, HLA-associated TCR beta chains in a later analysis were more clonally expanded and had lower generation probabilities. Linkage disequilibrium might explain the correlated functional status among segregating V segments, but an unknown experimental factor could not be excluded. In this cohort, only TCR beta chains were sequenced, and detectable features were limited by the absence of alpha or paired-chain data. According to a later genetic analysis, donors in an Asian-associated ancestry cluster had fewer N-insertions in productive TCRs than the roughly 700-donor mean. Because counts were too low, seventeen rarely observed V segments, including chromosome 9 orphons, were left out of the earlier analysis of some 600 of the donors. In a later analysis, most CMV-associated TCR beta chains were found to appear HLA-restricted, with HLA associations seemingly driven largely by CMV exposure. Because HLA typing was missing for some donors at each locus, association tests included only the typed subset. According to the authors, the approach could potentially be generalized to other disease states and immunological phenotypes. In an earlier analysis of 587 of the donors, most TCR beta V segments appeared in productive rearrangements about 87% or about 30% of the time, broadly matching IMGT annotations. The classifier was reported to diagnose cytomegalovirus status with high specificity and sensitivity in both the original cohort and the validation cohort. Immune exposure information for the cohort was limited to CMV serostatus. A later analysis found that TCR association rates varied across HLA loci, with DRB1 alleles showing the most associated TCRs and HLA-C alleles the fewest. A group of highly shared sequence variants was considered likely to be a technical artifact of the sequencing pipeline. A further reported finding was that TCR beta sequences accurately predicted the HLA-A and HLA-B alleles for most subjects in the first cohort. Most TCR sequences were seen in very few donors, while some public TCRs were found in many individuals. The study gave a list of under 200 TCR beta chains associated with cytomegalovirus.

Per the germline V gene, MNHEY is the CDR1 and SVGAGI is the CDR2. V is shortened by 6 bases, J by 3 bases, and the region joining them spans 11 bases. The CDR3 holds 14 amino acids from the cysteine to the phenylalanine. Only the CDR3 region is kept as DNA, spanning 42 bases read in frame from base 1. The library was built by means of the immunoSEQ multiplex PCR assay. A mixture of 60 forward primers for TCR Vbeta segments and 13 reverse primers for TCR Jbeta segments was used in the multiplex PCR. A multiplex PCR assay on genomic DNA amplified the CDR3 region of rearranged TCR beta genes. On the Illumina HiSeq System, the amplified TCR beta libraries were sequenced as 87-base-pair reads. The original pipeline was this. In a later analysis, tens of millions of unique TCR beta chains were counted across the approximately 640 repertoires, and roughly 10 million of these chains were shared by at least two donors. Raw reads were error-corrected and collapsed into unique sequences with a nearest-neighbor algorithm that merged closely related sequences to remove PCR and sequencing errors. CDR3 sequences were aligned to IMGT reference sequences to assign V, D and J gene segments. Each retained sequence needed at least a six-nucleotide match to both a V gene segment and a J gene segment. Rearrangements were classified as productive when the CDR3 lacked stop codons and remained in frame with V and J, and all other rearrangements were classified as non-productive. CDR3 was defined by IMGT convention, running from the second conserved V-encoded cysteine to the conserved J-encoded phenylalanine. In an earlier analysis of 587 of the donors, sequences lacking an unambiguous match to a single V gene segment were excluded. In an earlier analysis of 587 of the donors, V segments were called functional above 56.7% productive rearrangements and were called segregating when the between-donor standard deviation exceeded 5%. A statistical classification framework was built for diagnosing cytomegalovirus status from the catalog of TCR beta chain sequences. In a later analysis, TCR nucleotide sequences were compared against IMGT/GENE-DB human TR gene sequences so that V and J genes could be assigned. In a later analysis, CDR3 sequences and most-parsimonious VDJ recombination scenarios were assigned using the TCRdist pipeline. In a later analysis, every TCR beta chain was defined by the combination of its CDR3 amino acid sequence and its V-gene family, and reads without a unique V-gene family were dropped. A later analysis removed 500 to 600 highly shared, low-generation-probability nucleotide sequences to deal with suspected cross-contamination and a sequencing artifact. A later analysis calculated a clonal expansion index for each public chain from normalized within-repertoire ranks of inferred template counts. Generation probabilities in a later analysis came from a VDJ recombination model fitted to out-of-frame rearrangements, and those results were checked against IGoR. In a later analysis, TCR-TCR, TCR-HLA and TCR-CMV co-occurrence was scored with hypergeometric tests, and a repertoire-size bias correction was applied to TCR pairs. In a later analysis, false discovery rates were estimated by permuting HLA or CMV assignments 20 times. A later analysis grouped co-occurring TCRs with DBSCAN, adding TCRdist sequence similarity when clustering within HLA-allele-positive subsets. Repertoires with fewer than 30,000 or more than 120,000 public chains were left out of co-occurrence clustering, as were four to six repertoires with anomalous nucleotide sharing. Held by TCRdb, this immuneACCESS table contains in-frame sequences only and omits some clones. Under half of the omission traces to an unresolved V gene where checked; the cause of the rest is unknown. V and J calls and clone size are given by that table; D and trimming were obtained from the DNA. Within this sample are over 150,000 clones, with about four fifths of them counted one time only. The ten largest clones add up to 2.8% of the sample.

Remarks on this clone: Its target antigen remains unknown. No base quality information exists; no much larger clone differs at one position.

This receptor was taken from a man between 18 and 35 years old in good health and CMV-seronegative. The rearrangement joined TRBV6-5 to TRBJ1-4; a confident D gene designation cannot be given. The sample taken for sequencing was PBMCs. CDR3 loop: CASSRTSSNEKLFF. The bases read TGTGCCAGCAGCCGCACTAGCTCTAATGAAAAACTGTTTTTT.